Below are 22 T cell receptor beta chains sequenced from a single sample in a study of early T cells in non-severe SARS-CoV-2 infection. Via MiXCR, TCRdb re-called the 5' RACE reads, giving one row per CDR3 protein. The sample records about 66,000 distinct CDR3 sequences, approximately 8.3% being singletons. Input material: whole blood. These receptors all come from an adult who was a healthcare worker with PCR-confirmed SARS-CoV-2 infection or an uninfected control (not recorded which).

This clonotype came up a few times. The chain has TRBV10-3 and TRBJ1-5; 9 bases align to TRBD1. CDR3 length: 15 amino acids. Germline V gene data show CDR1 as ENHRY and CDR2 as SYGVKD. V lost 6 bases to trimming and J lost 3 bases; unmatched junction nucleotides: 6. Here the CDR3 reads CAIRTDRGTNQPQHF. In nucleotides, the CDR3 is TGTGCCATCAGGACGGACAGGGGCACCAATCAGCCCCAGCATTTT.

The V gene is TRBV6-6, the J gene TRBJ2-5; the match to TRBD2 covers 8 bases. The CDR3 has 13 amino acids. Germline assignment: CDR1 MNHNY and CDR2 SVGAGI (reference sequence). The trim removed 7 bases at V and 4 bases at J, leaving 5 bases unmatched. CDR3 region: CASITSGGETQYF. CDR3 DNA: TGTGCCAGCATCACTAGCGGAGGAGAGACCCAGTACTTC.

This rearrangement joins TRBV5-1 to TRBJ1-2; TRBD1 matches at 8 bases. Unmatched junction bases numbered 2, after V lost 4 bases and J lost 3 bases. The germline V gene encodes CDR1 SGHRS and CDR2 YFSETQ. The CDR3 has 13 amino acids. The CDR3 DNA reads TGCGCCAGCAGCCCACAGGGGGACTATGGCTACACCTTC. It specifies CASSPQGDYGYTF.

This clonotype has a handful of counts. This chain connects TRBV9 to TRBJ2-2; D uncertain. This CDR3 has 16 amino acids. The germline CDR1 and CDR2 sequences are SGDLS and YYNGEE. V was shortened by 4 bases and J by 1 base, with 14 bases between the two germline ends. CDR3 sequence reads: CASSPRSRLNTGELFF. The CDR3 DNA reads TGTGCCAGCAGCCCTCGGTCAAGATTGAACACCGGGGAGCTGTTTTTT. Combining the CDR3 with reference TRBV9 and TRBJ2-2 gives the whole variable domain DSGVTQTPKHLITATGQRVTLRCSPRSGDLSVYWYQQSLDQGLQFLIQYYNGEERAKGNILERFSAQQFPDLHSELNLSSLELGDSALYFCASSPRSRLNTGELFFGEGSRLTVL.

The chain links TRBV2 to TRBJ2-3; TRBD1 agrees at 8 bases. The V gene end was trimmed by 5 bases and the J gene end by 1 base; junction bases not matched to a gene: 11. The CDR3 length is 17 residues. Germline-derived CDR1 and CDR2 are SNHLY and FYNNEI. The CDR3 region is CASSTWGRGRGTDTQYF. CDR3 DNA: TGTGCCAGCAGTACGTGGGGCAGGGGGCGCGGCACAGATACGCAGTATTTT.

The chain couples TRBV4-3 to TRBJ2-7, with D perhaps matching TRBD2 (6 bases). The CDR3 totals 14 residues. Per the germline V gene, CDR1 is LGHNA and CDR2 is YSLEER. V was pared by 0 bases and J by 10 bases, with 16 bases between. In DNA, the CDR3 is TGCGCCAGCAGCCAAGATCGGTCCGCCGGGGGACAGTACTTC. This gives the protein CASSQDRSAGGQYF.

This clonotype was picked up many times. This chain joins TRBV27 and TRBJ1-2; 9 positions agree with TRBD1. CDR3 length: 15 amino acids. Unmatched junction bases numbered 9, after V lost 4 bases and J lost 6 bases. From germline, CDR1 is MNHEY and CDR2 SMNVEV (reference sequence). DNA of the CDR3: TGTGCCAGCAGTTCCGCGGTGGACAGGGGTGATGGCTACACCTTC. As protein: CASSSAVDRGDGYTF.

This chain joins TRBV29-1 and TRBJ2-5; D not certain. The V and J ends lost 6 bases and 5 bases respectively, with 10 bases between them. CDR1 and CDR2 (germline): SQVTM, ANQGSEA. The CDR3 spans 11 residues. The CDR3 region is CSVILGETQYF. The CDR3 DNA follows: TGCAGCGTCATCTTGGGGGAGACCCAGTACTTC. Full variable domain (outside the CDR3, taken from reference TRBV29-1 and TRBJ2-5): SAVISQKPSRDICQRGTSLTIQCQVDSQVTMMFWYRQQPGQSLTLIATANQGSEATYESGFVIDKFPISRPNLTFSTLTVSNMSPEDSSIYLCSVILGETQYFGPGTRLLVL.

V gene TRBV11-2 combines with J gene TRBJ2-5; TRBD1 aligns across 7 bases. The junction had 3 bases not matched to a gene; V was cut back by 4 bases and J by 1 base. The CDR3 has 14 amino acids. Germline CDR1 reads SGHAT; CDR2 reads FQNNGV. In DNA, the CDR3 is TGTGCCAGCAGCTCCGGGACAGCCCAAGAGACCCAGTACTTC. It codes for CASSSGTAQETQYF.

This clonotype was seen more than once but under ten times. The rearrangement uses TRBV30 and TRBJ2-1; 9 nucleotides align to TRBD2. The junction had 14 bases not matched to a gene; V was cut back by 4 bases and J by 10 bases. The CDR3 has 15 residues. The V gene's germline CDR1 is GTSNPN and CDR2 SVGIG (reference sequence). The CDR3 bases are TGTGCCTGGAATTGGGGCGGGAGGGCTCCTAGGGAGCAGTTCTTC. Its protein product is CAWNWGGRAPREQFF.

CDR3 sequence (DNA): TGTGCCAGTACTAGGGACAGGTCGGTCGGGAACACTGAAGCTTTCTTT. Translated, it gives CASTRDRSVGNTEAFF. The chain is built from TRBV2 and TRBJ1-1, with 8 bases that match TRBD1. This CDR3 contains 16 residues. With 9 bases clipped from V and 1 base from J, the junction kept 13 bases outside the gene matches. CDR1 is SNHLY and CDR2 is FYNNEI in the germline V gene.

This clonotype was counted only a few times. The chain links TRBV6-5 to TRBJ1-6; possible D gene TRBD1, 5 bases. CDR1 is MNHEY, CDR2 SVGAGI, per germline. Trimming pared 5 bases from V and 10 bases from J, leaving 18 bases between. The CDR3 has 15 amino acids. The CDR3 sequence: CASSRGLLTGSPLHF. The CDR3 coding sequence is TGTGCCAGCAGTAGGGGACTCCTTACGGGCTCACCCCTCCACTTT.

This chain links TRBV28 with TRBJ1-1; D is perhaps TRBD1 (6 bases). V dropped 6 bases and J dropped 3 bases, with 26 bases sitting between them. The germline V gene encodes CDR1 MDHEN and CDR2 SYDVKM. The CDR3 is 18 residues long. The CDR3 protein is CASRPLQGFRGGDTEAFF. The CDR3 nucleotides read TGTGCCAGCAGACCCCTACAGGGATTCCGGGGCGGGGACACTGAAGCTTTCTTT.

The chain is built from TRBV14 and TRBJ2-1; weak D call: TRBD1 (5 bases). Trimming removed 1 base at V and 5 bases at J, with 9 bases between. From germline, CDR1 is SGHDN and CDR2 FVKESK. This CDR3 contains 14 residues. DNA for the CDR3: TGTGCCAGCAGCCAAGCGTTGGGGCACAATGAGCAGTTCTTC. Its translation is CASSQALGHNEQFF.

In this sample, this clonotype turned up a few times. This sequence joins TRBV2 and TRBJ1-5; TRBD1 matches at 9 bases. CDR1 and CDR2 (germline): SNHLY, FYNNEI. CDR3 size: 15 residues. V dropped 7 bases and J dropped 1; count of bases not matched to a gene: 5. CDR3 residues: CASTLDRGSNQPQHF. CDR3 sequence (DNA): TGTGCCAGCACCTTGGACAGGGGAAGCAATCAGCCCCAGCATTTT.

The sample holds a few counts of this clonotype. The V gene is TRBV4-2, the J gene TRBJ2-3, with TRBD2 matching over 7 bases. Germline values: CDR1 LGHNA, CDR2 YNFKEQ. The CDR3 has 14 amino acids. With 3 bases clipped from V and 4 bases from J, the junction kept 4 bases outside the gene matches. Written as DNA, the CDR3 is TGTGCCAGCAGCCAGCTAGCGGTGTCAGATACGCAGTATTTT. Translated: CASSQLAVSDTQYF.

This clonotype showed up just a few times. The chain employs TRBV5-6 and TRBJ2-7, with a possible D match to TRBD2 (5 bases). Trimming took off 0 bases at V and 3 bases at J, with 10 bases between the two ends. This CDR3 has 14 residues. Germline lookup yields CDR1 SGHDT and CDR2 YYEEEE. As DNA, the CDR3 is TGTGCCAGCAGCTTGGCCGGAGGCGACTACGAGCAGTACTTC. Its translation is CASSLAGGDYEQYF.

A few counts support this clonotype. This chain joins TRBV30 and TRBJ2-1; D not certain. The germline V and J ends were trimmed by 1 base and 0 bases, with 7 bases remaining between them. The CDR3 extends over 14 amino acids. Germline values: CDR1 GTSNPN, CDR2 SVGIG (reference sequence). In DNA form, the CDR3 reads TGTGCCTGGAGTGATGCGAGCTCCTACAATGAGCAGTTCTTC. Translated: CAWSDASSYNEQFF.

The sample holds a few counts of this clonotype. The chain employs TRBV20-1 and TRBJ2-1; D is uncertain. Germline-derived CDR1 and CDR2 are DFQATT and SNEGSKA (reference sequence). The V end was cut by 6 bases, the J end by 2 bases, with 11 bases between. The CDR3 has 13 residues. The CDR3 reads CSAPRRAYNEQFF. The CDR3 DNA reads TGCAGTGCCCCTCGGAGAGCCTACAATGAGCAGTTCTTC.

This clonotype was detected only a few times. The rearrangement links TRBV29-1 to TRBJ2-3, with D maybe TRBD1 (6 bases). V lost 0 bases and J 0 bases, leaving 7 bases between the germline ends. The germline gives CDR1 SQVTM, CDR2 ANQGSEA. This CDR3 comprises 14 residues. The CDR3 DNA follows: TGCAGCGTTGAAGATACAGGGAGCACAGATACGCAGTATTTT. Translating it yields CSVEDTGSTDTQYF.

The chain uses TRBV18 and TRBJ1-5; D is perhaps TRBD1 (6 bases). Germline CDR1 KGHSH, CDR2 LQKENI. V was cut by 2 bases and J by 4 bases, with 6 bases left in between. The CDR3 length is 13 residues. The CDR3 loop is CASSPGTNQPQHF. In nucleotides, the CDR3 is TGTGCCAGCTCACCAGGGACAAATCAGCCCCAGCATTTT.

At least ten counts were recorded for this clonotype. This chain connects TRBV7-9 to TRBJ2-1; unclear D gene. CDR1 is SEHNR and CDR2 is FQNEAQ in the germline V gene (reference sequence). The V end lost 2 bases, the J end lost 3 bases, and 11 bases lay between the germline ends. The CDR3 contains 15 residues. The CDR3 sequence is CASSLSGFSYNEQFF. The CDR3 nucleotides read TGTGCCAGCAGCTTATCCGGATTCAGCTACAATGAGCAGTTCTTC.